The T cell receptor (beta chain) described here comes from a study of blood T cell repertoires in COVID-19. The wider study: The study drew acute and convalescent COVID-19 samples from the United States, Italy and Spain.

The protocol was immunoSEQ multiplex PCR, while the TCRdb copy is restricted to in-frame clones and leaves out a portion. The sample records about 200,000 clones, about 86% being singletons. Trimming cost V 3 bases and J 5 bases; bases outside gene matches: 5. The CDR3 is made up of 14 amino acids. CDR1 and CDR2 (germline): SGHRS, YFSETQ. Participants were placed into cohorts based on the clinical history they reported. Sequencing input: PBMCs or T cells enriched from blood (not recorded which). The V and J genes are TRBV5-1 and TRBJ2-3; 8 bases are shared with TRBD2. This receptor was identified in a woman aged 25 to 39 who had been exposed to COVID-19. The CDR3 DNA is TGCGCCAGCAGCTGGGCGGGGGGCCAAGATACGCAGTATTTT. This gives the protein CASSWAGGQDTQYF.